This is a list of T cell receptor beta chains from one sample in a study of T cell responses to AZD1222 COVID-19 vaccine. Measured with immunoSEQ multiplex PCR; TCRdb has only the in-frame clones, and not every one. The repertoire consists of some 64,000 clones, with around three quarters occurring once and the leading ten covering about 14%. Sequencing was performed on peripheral blood, taken on day 0 of AZD1222 vaccination. These receptor sequences come from an adult in good health. Both conserved end residues are part of each CDR3.

j_gene: TRBJ1-5
v_gene: TRBV7-8
CDR3aa: CASRPDSNQPQHF

j_gene: TRBJ1-1
v_gene: TRBV5-6
CDR3aa: CASSLGSGGLSQGTEAFF

j_gene: TRBJ1-2
v_gene: TRBV3-1/TRBV3-2
CDR3aa: CASSQVFGTNYGYTF

j_gene: TRBJ2-5
v_gene: TRBV7-2
CDR3aa: CASSRGEEETQYF

j_gene: TRBJ2-7
v_gene: TRBV9
CDR3aa: CASSVASGGLYEQYF

j_gene: TRBJ1-5
v_gene: TRBV19
CDR3aa: CASTPGVGDRSYYSNQPQHF

j_gene: TRBJ2-2
v_gene: TRBV18
CDR3aa: CASSHPTQGNGELFF

j_gene: TRBJ2-3
v_gene: TRBV7-6
CDR3aa: CASSLGLGGGTDTQYF

j_gene: TRBJ1-2
v_gene: TRBV2
CDR3aa: CASSEALWDGYTF

j_gene: TRBJ2-7
v_gene: TRBV6-2/TRBV6-3
CDR3aa: CASSYTPYEQYF

j_gene: TRBJ1-5
v_gene: TRBV7-2
CDR3aa: CASSLVGNQPQHF

j_gene: TRBJ2-2
v_gene: TRBV28
CDR3aa: CASSSGGFTGELFF

j_gene: TRBJ2-7
v_gene: TRBV11-3
CDR3aa: CASIKTVSYF